This TCR beta chain was captured in a study of T-cell reconstitution after alpha-beta-depleted transplantation in children. It was with unique molecular identifiers that the TCRbeta library was prepared. Each CDR3 protein is one row after TCRdb ran MiXCR on the PCR reads. This table holds 190,000 or so distinct CDR3 sequences, roughly 15% found once. The V end lost 6 bases, the J end lost 2 bases, and 8 bases lay between the germline ends. The CDR3 loop spans 12 amino acids. Germline V gene lookup returns CDR1 DFQATT and CDR2 SNEGSKA (reference sequence). The sample holds a few counts of this clonotype.

The sequence was obtained from a human donor who donated a stem cell graft to a child with acute lymphoblastic leukemia. The chain links TRBV20-1 to TRBJ2-1, with a tentative D call TRBD2 (6 bases). The sequenced sample was PBMCs from the stem cell graft donor, obtained from the stem cell graft. The CDR3 region has the DNA TGCAGTGCAATAGCGGCCTACAATGAGCAGTTCTTC. Translating gives CSAIAAYNEQFF.